The next 14 T cell receptor beta chains were all read from a single sample in a study of T cells in Graves' hyperthyroidism and ophthalmopathy. TCR beta CDR3 regions were amplified from RNA transcripts. The HTBI primer set served for first-round RT-PCR of the TCR CDR3. Each CDR3 protein gets one entry after TCRdb re-called the multiplex PCR reads with MiXCR. Of almost 600,000 distinct CDR3 sequences listed, about 15% are singletons. What was sequenced was blood. These receptors came from a woman in her twenties or thirties with Graves' hyperthyroidism that later progressed to Graves' ophthalmopathy.

This clonotype was counted at least ten times. This CDR3 reads CASSLFFGSGQETQYF. The CDR3 bases are TGTGCCAGCAGCTTGTTTTTCGGAAGCGGACAAGAGACCCAGTACTTC. V is TRBV5-6 and J is TRBJ2-5; tentatively, D is TRBD2 (5 bases). The CDR3 totals 16 residues. CDR1 and CDR2 (germline): SGHDT, YYEEEE. With 1 base removed from V and 2 bases from J, the gap between germline ends came to 15 bases.

This clonotype was seen more than once but under ten times. V usage is TRBV28 and J usage is TRBJ2-1; D is unclear. Germline assignment: CDR1 MDHEN and CDR2 SYDVKM. The CDR3 length is 14 residues. Trimming removed 2 bases at V and 4 bases at J, with 9 bases between. The CDR3 sequence is CASSLAAYYNEQFF. In nucleotides, the CDR3 is TGTGCCAGCAGTTTAGCGGCGTATTACAATGAGCAGTTCTTC.

This clonotype was recorded a few times. One junction end does not reproduce the germline sequence, and a read error may be involved. The chain links TRBV14 to TRBJ2-2, with no clear D. CDR1 and CDR2 from the germline V gene are SGHDN and FVKESK. The CDR3 covers 14 residues. CDR3 DNA sequence: TGTGCCAGCAGCCAAGATCAGCGTATCCGAGCCTCCATTTTT. This sequence encodes CASSQDQRIRASIF. Combining the CDR3 with reference TRBV14 and TRBJ2-2 gives the whole variable domain EAGVTQFPSHSVIEKGQTVTLRCDPISGHDNLYWYRRVMGKEIKFLLHFVKESKQDESGMPNNRFLAERTGGTYSTLKVQPAELEDSGVYFCASSQDQRIRASIFGEGSRLTVL.

Ten or more counts support this clonotype. The rearrangement joins TRBV6-1 to TRBJ1-1, with D possibly matching TRBD1 (5 bases). The germline CDR1 and CDR2 sequences are MNHNS and SASEGT. This CDR3 is built from 15 residues. Written as DNA, the CDR3 is TGTGCTTCGACGGGATCCGGGACTGTGAACACTGAAGCTTTCTTT. Residues: CASTGSGTVNTEAFF.

This clonotype was seen only once. This may stem from a read error, because a much larger clone lies one nucleotide away. The chain links TRBV30 to TRBJ2-7, with a weak D call TRBD2 (7 bases). The CDR3 spans 13 residues. Germline V gives CDR1 GTSNPN, CDR2 SVGIG (reference sequence). The CDR3 spells CARSLGGAYEQYF. For the CDR3, the DNA is TGTGCCCGGAGTCTAGGGGGGGCCTACGAGCAGTACTTC.

Only a few counts were recorded for this clonotype. V and J are TRBV4-1 and TRBJ2-7; D unclear. The CDR3 is made up of 13 amino acids. V shed 2 bases and J shed 0 bases, with 5 bases lying between them. The V gene's germline CDR1 is MGHRA and CDR2 YSYEKL. The DNA of the CDR3 is TGCGCCAGCAGCCAACACAGCTCCTACGAGCAGTACTTC. Translation gives CASSQHSSYEQYF.

The V and J genes are TRBV4-2 and TRBJ1-4, with D maybe TRBD1 (5 bases). The CDR3 has 14 residues. Deletions cut 8 bases from V and 3 bases from J, with 13 bases between. Germline values: CDR1 LGHNA, CDR2 YNFKEQ. CDR3 protein: CASPGTYANEKLFF. CDR3 DNA: TGTGCCAGCCCAGGGACCTATGCTAATGAAAAACTGTTTTTT.

In its sample, this clonotype was seen many times. V usage is TRBV19 and J usage is TRBJ1-5, with D hard to call. Trimming pared 4 bases from V and 5 bases from J, leaving 9 bases between. Germline CDR1 and CDR2: LNHDA and SQIVND (reference sequence). The CDR3 is 13 residues long. The CDR3 nucleotides read TGTGCCAGTAGTACCCACACGTATCAGCCCCAGCATTTT. This codes for CASSTHTYQPQHF.

This clonotype was seen a handful of times. The chain is built from TRBV6-2 or TRBV6-3 and TRBJ1-2; D is possibly TRBD1 (6 bases). CDR3 length: 14 residues. Germline CDR1 MNHEY, CDR2 SVGEGT. V dropped 7 bases and J dropped 7 bases, with 19 bases sitting between them. As DNA, the CDR3 is TGTGCCAGCACCACAGGGTCAAATCCCTTTGGCTACACCTTC. The encoded protein is CASTTGSNPFGYTF.

In its sample, this clonotype was seen many times. V and J are TRBV6-1 and TRBJ1-1; D gene uncertain. Trimming stripped 4 bases from V and 7 bases from J, with 16 bases between. This CDR3 has 14 amino acids. CDR1 is MNHNS, CDR2 SASEGT, per germline. This CDR3 is CASSVLGRTDEAFF. DNA for the CDR3: TGTGCCAGCAGTGTCCTAGGGCGTACAGATGAAGCTTTCTTT.

This clonotype was detected ten times or more. CDR3: CASSLVGIGRTEQFF. The CDR3 DNA sequence: TGTGCCAGCAGCTTAGTGGGGATAGGTCGGACTGAGCAGTTCTTC. The rearrangement joins TRBV11-3 to TRBJ2-1; D is uncertain. Trimming shortened V by 1 base and J by 9 bases, and 16 bases separated the two germline ends. This CDR3 spans 15 amino acids. The germline V gene has CDR1 SGHNT and CDR2 YENEEA.

This clonotype was counted at least ten times. This chain joins TRBV11-2 and TRBJ2-5, with D possibly being TRBD2 (8 bases). V gave up 3 bases and J gave up 10 bases, with 15 bases separating them. Germline-derived CDR1 and CDR2 are SGHAT and FQNNGV. The CDR3 runs 13 residues. CDR3 DNA sequence: TGTGCCAGCAGCTTGCCGGGGGGGACAGTCCAGTACTTC. Translated: CASSLPGGTVQYF.

A single count supports this clonotype. The chain is built from TRBV12-3 or TRBV12-4 and TRBJ2-7; 12 positions match TRBD2. The CDR3 is made up of 14 amino acids. With 7 bases clipped from V and 7 bases from J, the junction kept 8 bases outside the gene matches. The CDR3 region has the DNA TGTGCCAGCATTTTTGGACTAGCGGGAATTGAGCAGTACTTC. It yields the protein CASIFGLAGIEQYF.

The chain is built from TRBV6-1 and TRBJ2-1; TRBD2 matches at 8 bases. The ends lost 5 bases at V and 0 bases at J; junction bases unmatched: 6. The CDR3 runs to 16 residues. CDR1 MNHNS and CDR2 SASEGT come from the germline V gene. The CDR3 DNA sequence: TGTGCCAGCAGTATCGGACTAGCAGCCTCCTACAATGAGCAGTTCTTC. Amino acids: CASSIGLAASYNEQFF.